This TCR beta chain was found in a study of shared clonotypes between healthy human individuals. Study in general: Each donor's CD8 memory used one plate, CD8 naive two, each CD4 subset three.

At deep level, the assay was performed. Only in-frame clones appear in the TCRdb table, and some are missing; sequencing was by immunoSEQ multiplex PCR. The sample has around 1.9 million clones, under 95% seen once. CDR1 MNHEY and CDR2 SMNVEV come from the germline V gene (reference sequence). V lost 3 bases, J lost 4 bases, and 9 bases lay in between. The CDR3 contains 13 residues. Naive CD8 cells, CD45RO-negative and positively selected for CCR7, excluded terminally differentiated effector memory CD45RA+ cells. As to this clone: Additional DNA sequences in this sample encode the identical CDR3.

Sequenced input: naive CD8+ T cells from PBMCs. V usage is TRBV27 and J usage is TRBJ1-2; unclear D gene. The clonotype originates from a man aged 18-30 years in good health. Some clones in this sample may be carry-over from other donors' samples. The CDR3 DNA follows: TGTGCCAGCAGTTTCGGCACCTCCTATGGCTACACCTTC. It yields the protein CASSFGTSYGYTF.